This TCR beta chain was recovered during a study of blood T cell repertoires in COVID-19. Enrollees, roughly 18 to 95 years old, lived in approximately 24 US areas. Cohort placement rested on clinical history that participants reported themselves. This CDR3 contains 17 residues. The ends were cut back, 6 bases at V and 4 bases at J, with 24 bases in the middle. Germline CDR1 MGHRA, CDR2 YSYEKL. Per the study methods: Reference gene primer amplification in the assay estimated nucleated cell counts. The repertoire was sequenced with immunoSEQ multiplex PCR; TCRdb's copy has only in-frame clones and lacks some. V, J and clone size are taken as reported in that table, and D and trimming were inferred from the DNA itself. Among about 240,000 clones listed, about 86% were seen once.

Sequenced material: PBMCs or T cells enriched from blood (not recorded which). This TCR derives from a woman between 35 and 50 years old with acute COVID-19. The chain is built from TRBV4-1 and TRBJ1-2; D perhaps matches TRBD1 (6 bases). The CDR3 is CASRLSPRGGAPYGYTF. The CDR3 region has the DNA TGCGCCAGCAGACTTTCTCCGCGCGGGGGGGCTCCCTATGGCTACACCTTC.